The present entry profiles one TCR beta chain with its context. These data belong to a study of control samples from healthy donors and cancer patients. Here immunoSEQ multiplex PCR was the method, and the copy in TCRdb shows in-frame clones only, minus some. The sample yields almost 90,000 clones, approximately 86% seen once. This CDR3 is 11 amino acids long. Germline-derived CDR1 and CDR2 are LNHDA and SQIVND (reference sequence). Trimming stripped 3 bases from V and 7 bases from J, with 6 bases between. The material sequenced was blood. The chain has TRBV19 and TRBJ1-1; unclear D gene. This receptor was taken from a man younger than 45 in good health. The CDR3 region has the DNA TGTGCCAGTAGTATCCCTATTGAAGCTTTCTTT. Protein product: CASSIPIEAFF.